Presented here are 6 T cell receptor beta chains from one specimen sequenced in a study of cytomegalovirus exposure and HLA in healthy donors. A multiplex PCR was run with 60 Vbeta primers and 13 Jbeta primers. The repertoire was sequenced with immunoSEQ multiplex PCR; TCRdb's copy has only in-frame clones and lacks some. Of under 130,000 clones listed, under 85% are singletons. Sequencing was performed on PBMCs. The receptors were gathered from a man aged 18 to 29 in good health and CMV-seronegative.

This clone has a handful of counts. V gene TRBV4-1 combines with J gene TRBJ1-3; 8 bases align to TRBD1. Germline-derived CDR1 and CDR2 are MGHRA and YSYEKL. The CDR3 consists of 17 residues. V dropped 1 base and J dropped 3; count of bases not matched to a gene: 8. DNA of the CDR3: TGCGCCAGCAGCCAAGCAACGGCAGGGGGCGTTGGAAACACCATATATTTT. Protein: CASSQATAGGVGNTIYF.

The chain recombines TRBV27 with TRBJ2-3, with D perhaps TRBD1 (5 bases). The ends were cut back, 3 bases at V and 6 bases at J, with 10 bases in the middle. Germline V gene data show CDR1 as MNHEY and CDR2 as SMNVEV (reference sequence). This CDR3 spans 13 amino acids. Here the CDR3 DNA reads TGTGCCAGCAGTTTCTCCAAGGGGGATACGCAGTATTTT. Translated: CASSFSKGDTQYF.

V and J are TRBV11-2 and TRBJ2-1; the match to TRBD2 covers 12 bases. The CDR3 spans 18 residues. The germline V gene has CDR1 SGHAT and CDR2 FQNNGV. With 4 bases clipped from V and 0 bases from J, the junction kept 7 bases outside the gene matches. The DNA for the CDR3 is TGTGCCAGCAGCTCGACTAGCGGGAGCTACCGCTCCTACAATGAGCAGTTCTTC. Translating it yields CASSSTSGSYRSYNEQFF.

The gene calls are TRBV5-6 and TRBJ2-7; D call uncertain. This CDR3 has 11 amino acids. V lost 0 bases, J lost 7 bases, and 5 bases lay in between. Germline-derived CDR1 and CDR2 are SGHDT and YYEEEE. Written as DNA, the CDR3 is TGTGCCAGCAGCTTGGCCCAGGAGCAGTACTTC. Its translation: CASSLAQEQYF.

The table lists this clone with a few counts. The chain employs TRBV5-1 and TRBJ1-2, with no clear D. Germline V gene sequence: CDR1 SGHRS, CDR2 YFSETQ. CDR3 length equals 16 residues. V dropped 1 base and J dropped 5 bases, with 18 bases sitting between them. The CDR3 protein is CASSLSIPAGLYGYTF. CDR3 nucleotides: TGCGCCAGCAGCTTGTCTATCCCGGCAGGTCTTTATGGCTACACCTTC. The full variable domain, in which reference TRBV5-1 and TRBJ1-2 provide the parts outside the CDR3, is KAGVTQTPRYLIKTRGQQVTLSCSPISGHRSVSWYQQTPGQGLQFLFEYFSETQRNKGNFPGRFSGRQFSNSRSEMNVSTLELGDSALYLCASSLSIPAGLYGYTFGSGTRLTVV.

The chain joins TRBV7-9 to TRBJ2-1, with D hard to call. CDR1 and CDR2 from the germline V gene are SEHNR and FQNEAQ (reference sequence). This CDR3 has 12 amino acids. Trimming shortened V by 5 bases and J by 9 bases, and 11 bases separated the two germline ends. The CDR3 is CASSPGYPEQFF. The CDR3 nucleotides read TGTGCCAGCAGCCCCGGGTACCCTGAGCAGTTCTTC.